The sequence of this T cell receptor (beta chain) was determined in a study of glioma-infiltrating T cells. General study findings and limits: CDR3 overlap between tissue and blood was very small.

The iRepertoire nested amplicon-rescue multiplex PCR amplified TCR alpha and beta CDR3s from RNA. From the multiplex PCR reads, TCRdb called clonotypes with MiXCR, one entry per CDR3 protein. The top ten clones hold over 4% of a sample with about 180,000 distinct CDR3 sequences, around 42% of them seen once. This clonotype was observed a few times. The antigen remains unidentified. Germline V gene sequence: CDR1 ENHRY, CDR2 SYGVKD. The CDR3 has 13 residues. Trimming pared 6 bases from V and 1 base from J, leaving 7 bases between. The material sequenced was glioma tissue, nonneoplastic brain tissue, or PBMCs (not recorded which). The clonotype comes from a human donor with low-grade glioma or glioblastoma, undergoing nonglioma brain surgery, or in good health (not recorded which). V is TRBV10-3 and J is TRBJ2-1; D not resolved. The CDR3 here is CAIRAVSYNEQFF. The CDR3 nucleotides are TGTGCCATCAGGGCGGTATCCTACAATGAGCAGTTCTTC.